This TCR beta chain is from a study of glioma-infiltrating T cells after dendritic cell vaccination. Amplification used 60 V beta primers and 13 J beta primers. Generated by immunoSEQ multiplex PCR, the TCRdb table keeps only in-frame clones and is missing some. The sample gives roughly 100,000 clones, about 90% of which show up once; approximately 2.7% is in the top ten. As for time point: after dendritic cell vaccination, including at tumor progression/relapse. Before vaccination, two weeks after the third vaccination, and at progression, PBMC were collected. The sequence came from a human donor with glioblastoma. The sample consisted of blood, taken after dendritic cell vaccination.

The CDR3 loop is CASSREREGNEQYF. The CDR3 DNA reads TGCGCCAGCAGTCGTGAGCGGGAGGGCAACGAGCAGTACTTC. The chain is built from TRBV23-1 and TRBJ2-7; TRBD2 agrees at 10 bases. TRBV23-1 has ORF status, its function being uncertain. V lost 4 bases to trimming and J lost 5 bases; unmatched junction nucleotides: 5. The CDR3 runs 14 residues.